Presented here are 27 T cell receptor beta chains from one specimen sequenced in a study of blood T cell repertoires in COVID-19. Profiling relied on immunoSEQ multiplex PCR, and the TCRdb table lists in-frame clones only, not all of them. The repertoire consists of approximately 50,000 clones, with roughly 88% occurring once and the leading ten covering about 26%. The sequenced sample consisted of peripheral blood. The receptor source for this set is an elderly woman with acute or convalescent COVID-19.

The genes are TRBV3-1 (or the pseudogene TRBV3-2) and TRBJ1-2; the D is unclear. The CDR3 extends over 15 amino acids. V lost 1 base to trimming and J lost 4 bases, with 13 bases between them. Germline lookup yields CDR1 LGHDT and CDR2 YNNKEL (reference sequence). The CDR3 bases are TGTGCCAGCAGCCAAGGGCGGAGCCAAGGCTATGGCTACACCTTC. It encodes CASSQGRSQGYGYTF.

The chain has TRBV6-5 and TRBJ1-2; D possibly corresponds to TRBD1 (6 bases). V was clipped by 7 bases and J by 7 bases, with 16 bases between them. The CDR3 has 13 residues. Germline V gives CDR1 MNHEY, CDR2 SVGAGI. CDR3 residues: CASKLTGRGGYTF. In DNA form, the CDR3 reads TGTGCCAGCAAATTAACAGGGAGAGGTGGCTACACCTTC.

The chain is built from TRBV11-2 and TRBJ2-7; 9 bases are a match to TRBD2. With V trimmed by 1 base and J by 3 bases, 4 bases remained unmatched. Germline loops: CDR1 SGHAT, CDR2 FQNNGV. The CDR3 length is 15 residues. DNA for the CDR3: TGTGCCAGCAGCTTAGGTAGCGGGGGCCGCTACGAGCAGTACTTC. Translating gives CASSLGSGGRYEQYF.

The V gene is TRBV11-2, the J gene TRBJ1-2; unclear D gene. Germline V gives CDR1 SGHAT, CDR2 FQNNGV. V lost 0 bases to trimming and J lost 7 bases, with 9 bases between them. The CDR3 covers 13 residues. CDR3 sequence (DNA): TGTGCCAGCAGCTTAGACAGCGGAGGTGGCTACACCTTC. It encodes CASSLDSGGGYTF.

The rearrangement links TRBV5-4 to TRBJ2-1, with TRBD1 matching over 8 bases. The CDR3 loop spans 15 amino acids. In germline, CDR1 is SGHNT, CDR2 YYREEE (reference sequence). The V gene end was trimmed by 3 bases and the J gene end by 3 bases; junction bases not matched to a gene: 5. The CDR3 loop is CASSSTGVYYNEQFF. The CDR3 DNA reads TGTGCCAGCAGCTCGACAGGGGTTTACTACAATGAGCAGTTCTTC.

This clone appeared a single time. This chain connects TRBV28 to TRBJ2-7, with D possibly TRBD1 on 6 matching bases. Germline CDR1 reads MDHEN; CDR2 reads SYDVKM. The CDR3 loop spans 15 amino acids. V was shortened by 3 bases and J by 2 bases, with 14 bases between the two germline ends. The CDR3 spells CASSFPTGLTYEQYF. In DNA, the CDR3 is TGTGCCAGCAGTTTCCCGACAGGCTTGACCTACGAGCAGTACTTC.

The CDR3 region is CASSLGGGPSHDEQFF. DNA for the CDR3: TGCGCCAGCAGCTTGGGGGGCGGTCCCTCCCATGATGAGCAGTTCTTC. The chain uses TRBV5-1 and TRBJ2-1; possible D gene TRBD1, 5 bases. Trimming pared 0 bases from V and 8 bases from J, leaving 18 bases between. The germline gives CDR1 SGHRS, CDR2 YFSETQ. The CDR3 length is 16 residues.

V is TRBV5-1 and J is TRBJ1-3; D unresolved. CDR1 is SGHRS, CDR2 YFSETQ, per germline. V was cut by 5 bases and J by 4 bases, with 7 bases left in between. The CDR3 has 12 residues. CDR3 coding DNA: TGCGCCAGCAGGGGAGCCGGAAACACCATATATTTT. Protein: CASRGAGNTIYF. The full variable domain, in which reference TRBV5-1 and TRBJ1-3 provide the parts outside the CDR3, is KAGVTQTPRYLIKTRGQQVTLSCSPISGHRSVSWYQQTPGQGLQFLFEYFSETQRNKGNFPGRFSGRQFSNSRSEMNVSTLELGDSALYLCASRGAGNTIYFGEGSWLTVV.

The J gene is TRBJ2-3, the V gene TRBV15; 9 positions agree with TRBD1. Per germline, CDR1 LNHNV and CDR2 YYDKDF (reference sequence). Trimming took 5 bases from V and 1 from J; bases not matched to a gene: 4. This CDR3 is built from 15 residues. The CDR3 DNA is TGTGCCACCAGCCCCCGGACAGGGGGCACAGATACGCAGTATTTT. Its protein product is CATSPRTGGTDTQYF.

This clone has only one observation. The V and J genes are TRBV23-1 and TRBJ2-7; the match to TRBD1 covers 10 bases. TRBV23-1 falls under the ORF class, with uncertain function. Losses at the gene ends were 2 bases for V and 0 bases for J; bases not matched to a gene: 4. The CDR3 runs to 16 residues. The CDR3 sequence is CASSQTGQGFSYEQYV. CDR3 DNA: TGCGCCAGCAGTCAAACGGGACAGGGGTTCTCCTACGAGCAGTACGTC.

This chain uses TRBV24-1 with TRBJ2-3, with D possibly TRBD1 on 6 matching bases. CDR3 length: 15 amino acids. Per germline, CDR1 KGHDR and CDR2 SFDVKD. V lost 3 bases and J 4 bases, leaving 13 bases between the germline ends. CDR3 sequence (DNA): TGTGCCACCAGTGATGGGACATATTCTGCAGATACGCAGTATTTT. This translates into CATSDGTYSADTQYF.

The V call is TRBV19, the J call TRBJ1-1, with 9 bases identical to TRBD1. The V segment lost 5 bases and the J segment 5 bases; nucleotides outside the gene matches: 9. The CDR3 sequence is 15 residues long. The germline CDR1 and CDR2 sequences are LNHDA and SQIVND (reference sequence). The CDR3 bases are TGTGCCAGTAGTGCACCGGGACAGGGCACGACTGAAGCTTTCTTT. The encoded protein is CASSAPGQGTTEAFF.

The rearrangement joins TRBV5-4 to TRBJ2-2; TRBD1 matches at 7 bases. V shed 5 bases and J 0 bases; nucleotides not matched to a gene: 4. The germline CDR1 and CDR2 sequences are SGHNT and YYREEE (reference sequence). CDR3 length: 15 residues. The CDR3 coding sequence is TGTGCCAGCAGGCCCACAGGGGCGAACACCGGGGAGCTGTTTTTT. Translating it yields CASRPTGANTGELFF. Filled out from reference TRBV5-4 and TRBJ2-2, the complete variable domain reads ETGVTQSPTHLIKTRGQQVTLRCSSQSGHNTVSWYQQALGQGPQFIFQYYREEENGRGNFPPRFSGLQFPNYSSELNVNALELDDSALYLCASRPTGANTGELFFGEGSRLTVL.

The chain uses TRBV5-1 and TRBJ2-2; 11 nucleotides match TRBD2. CDR1 is SGHRS and CDR2 is YFSETQ in the germline V gene. Trimming cost V 0 bases and J 4 bases; bases outside gene matches: 5. The CDR3 has 17 residues. The CDR3 nucleotides are TGCGCCAGCAGCTTGGGAAATAGCGGGAGGGCCACCGGGGAGCTGTTTTTT. It is translated as CASSLGNSGRATGELFF.

The rearrangement joins TRBV7-8 to TRBJ2-7, with D maybe TRBD2 (5 bases). The CDR3 is 14 residues long. V shed 5 bases and J shed 0 bases, with 11 bases lying between them. Germline loops: CDR1 SGHVS, CDR2 FQNEAQ. In DNA, the CDR3 is TGTGCCAGCAGCCAGACGCGGGCCTCCTACGAGCAGTACGTC. Translating it yields CASSQTRASYEQYV.

The chain couples TRBV3-1 (or the pseudogene TRBV3-2) to TRBJ1-5, with 9 bases matching TRBD1. Germline lookup yields CDR1 LGHDT and CDR2 YNNKEL (reference sequence). CDR3 length: 15 amino acids. The V segment lost 1 base and the J segment 10 bases; nucleotides outside the gene matches: 8. CDR3 residues: CASSQGGQGISPQHF. The CDR3 DNA follows: TGTGCCAGCAGCCAAGGGGGACAGGGAATCAGCCCCCAGCATTTT.

V is TRBV5-1 and J is TRBJ1-1; 7 positions match TRBD1. Germline V gene sequence: CDR1 SGHRS, CDR2 YFSETQ. The V and J ends lost 4 bases and 1 base, in that order; junction bases with no gene match: 1. This CDR3 is 13 amino acids long. The CDR3 reads CASSRQGNTEAFF. CDR3 sequence (DNA): TGCGCCAGCAGCCGACAGGGGAACACTGAAGCTTTCTTT. Combining the CDR3 with reference TRBV5-1 and TRBJ1-1 gives the whole variable domain KAGVTQTPRYLIKTRGQQVTLSCSPISGHRSVSWYQQTPGQGLQFLFEYFSETQRNKGNFPGRFSGRQFSNSRSEMNVSTLELGDSALYLCASSRQGNTEAFFGQGTRLTVV.

This chain links TRBV9 with TRBJ2-3; tentative D call: TRBD2 (6 bases). The CDR3 covers 15 residues. The germline V gene encodes CDR1 SGDLS and CDR2 YYNGEE. Trimming shortened V by 4 bases and J by 0 bases, and 12 bases separated the two germline ends. CDR3 DNA: TGTGCCAGCAGCCTCGGGGGAATAAGCACAGATACGCAGTATTTT. Encoded protein: CASSLGGISTDTQYF.

The V gene is TRBV6-1, the J gene TRBJ1-1; 10 bases match TRBD1. Trimming cost V 3 bases and J 2 bases; bases outside gene matches: 3. The germline V gene has CDR1 MNHNS and CDR2 SASEGT. The length of the CDR3 is 15 residues. For the CDR3, the DNA is TGTGCCAGCAGTGACCGGGACAGGGGAAACACTGAAGCTTTCTTT. Amino acids: CASSDRDRGNTEAFF.

The chain joins TRBV7-2 to TRBJ2-1; D gene unclear. Trimming took off 0 bases at V and 9 bases at J, with 12 bases between the two ends. Germline V gene data show CDR1 as SGHTA and CDR2 as FQGNSA. This CDR3 has 14 amino acids. CDR3: CASSLAFVQAEQFF. CDR3 nucleotides: TGTGCCAGCAGCTTAGCCTTCGTTCAGGCTGAGCAGTTCTTC.

J is TRBJ1-5 and V is TRBV27, with D possibly matching TRBD1 (5 bases). V was cut by 6 bases and J by 3 bases, with 6 bases left in between. Germline CDR1 and CDR2: MNHEY and SMNVEV (reference sequence). This CDR3 has 12 amino acids. The CDR3 DNA is TGTGCCAGCAGACAGGACAATCAGCCCCAGCATTTT. This codes for CASRQDNQPQHF.

The genes are TRBV10-1 and TRBJ2-2; TRBD1 matches at 7 bases. Germline V CDR1 and CDR2: WNHNN, SYGVQD (reference sequence). With 6 bases clipped from V and 2 bases from J, the junction kept 3 bases outside the gene matches. CDR3 length: 14 amino acids. CDR3 amino acids: CASSRDRNTGELFF. The CDR3 DNA reads TGCGCCAGCAGCCGGGACAGAAACACCGGGGAGCTGTTTTTT.

The rearrangement joins TRBV19 to TRBJ2-3; 9 bases fit TRBD1. The CDR3 totals 16 residues. Germline-derived CDR1 and CDR2 are LNHDA and SQIVND (reference sequence). V lost 4 bases to trimming and J lost 4 bases; unmatched junction nucleotides: 9. The CDR3 region is CASSTRQGVGPDTQYF. CDR3 DNA: TGTGCCAGTAGTACTAGACAGGGGGTCGGTCCAGATACGCAGTATTTT.

V is TRBV27 and J is TRBJ1-1; D is possibly TRBD1 (6 bases). Trimming stripped 2 bases from V and 1 base from J, with 8 bases between. The germline V gene encodes CDR1 MNHEY and CDR2 SMNVEV (reference sequence). This CDR3 is built from 14 residues. As DNA, the CDR3 is TGTGCCAGCAGTTTAAACAGGGAGAACACTGAAGCTTTCTTT. This sequence encodes CASSLNRENTEAFF.

This chain uses TRBV5-1 with TRBJ1-6; the match to TRBD1 covers 8 bases. V lost 3 bases, J lost 7 bases, and 9 bases stayed unmatched. The length of the CDR3 is 16 residues. The germline V gene encodes CDR1 SGHRS and CDR2 YFSETQ. The DNA for the CDR3 is TGCGCCAGCAGCTCATACGGACAGGGAGGCAATTCACCCCTCCACTTT. Amino acid sequence: CASSSYGQGGNSPLHF.

The rearrangement uses TRBV4-1 and TRBJ1-1; D unresolved. The CDR3 covers 14 residues. Per germline, CDR1 MGHRA and CDR2 YSYEKL. Trimming took off 7 bases at V and 1 base at J, with 13 bases between the two ends. CDR3: CASTTQRSNTEAFF. The CDR3 DNA reads TGCGCCAGCACCACTCAACGCTCGAACACTGAAGCTTTCTTT.

This clone was detected once. The chain has TRBV2 and TRBJ1-2; tentative D call: TRBD1 (6 bases). The germline CDR1 and CDR2 sequences are SNHLY and FYNNEI. The CDR3 is 13 amino acids. Trimming removed 5 bases at V and 1 base at J, with 8 bases between. The DNA of the CDR3 is TGTGCCAGCAGTCCGGACAGTAACTATGGCTACACCTTC. This gives the protein CASSPDSNYGYTF.